These 6 T cell receptor beta chains were all obtained from the same sample, sequenced in a study of cytomegalovirus exposure and HLA in healthy donors. Use of 60 Vbeta and 13 Jbeta primers characterized the PCR. The method was immunoSEQ multiplex PCR; TCRdb's version includes in-frame clones alone and lacks a portion of them. The data contain roughly 81,000 clones, roughly 80% of them singletons. Material for sequencing was PBMCs. These receptors originate from a boy younger than 18 in good health and CMV-seronegative.

The chain couples TRBV7-9 to TRBJ1-4; D possibly corresponds to TRBD1 (5 bases). Trimming took off 1 base at V and 8 bases at J, with 17 bases between the two ends. The CDR3 length is 16 residues. Germline V gene data show CDR1 as SEHNR and CDR2 as FQNEAQ (reference sequence). The CDR3 nucleotides read TGTGCCAGCAGCTTAGACAAAGGGGTTCTAAGGGAAAAACTGTTTTTT. Amino acids: CASSLDKGVLREKLFF. The full variable domain, rest sourced from reference TRBV7-9 and TRBJ1-4, is DTGVSQNPRHKITKRGQNVTFRCDPISEHNRLYWYRQTLGQGPEFLTYFQNEAQLEKSRLLSDRFSAERPKGSFSTLEIQRTEQGDSAMYLCASSLDKGVLREKLFFGSGTQLSVL.

For the CDR3, the DNA is TGTGCCAGCAGCTCAGGGTTAGCGGGACCATACGGGGAGCTGTTTTTT. Translating gives CASSSGLAGPYGELFF. The chain joins TRBV11-3 to TRBJ2-2; 8 nucleotides agree with TRBD2. V dropped 4 bases and J dropped 7; count of bases not matched to a gene: 11. The CDR3 covers 16 residues. Per germline, CDR1 SGHNT and CDR2 YENEEA.

This chain uses TRBV29-1 with TRBJ1-2, with D uncertain. Germline V lookup: CDR1 SQVTM, CDR2 ANQGSEA. Trimming removed 4 bases at V and 6 bases at J, with 9 bases between. This CDR3 region has 11 residues. The CDR3 here is CSVALRNGYTF. CDR3 DNA: TGCAGCGTTGCGCTCAGAAATGGCTACACCTTC. The variable domain in full, with the rest retrieved from reference TRBV29-1 and TRBJ1-2, is SAVISQKPSRDICQRGTSLTIQCQVDSQVTMMFWYRQQPGQSLTLIATANQGSEATYESGFVIDKFPISRPNLTFSTLTVSNMSPEDSSIYLCSVALRNGYTFGSGTRLTVV.

The gene calls are TRBV10-3 and TRBJ2-7, with 9 nucleotides matching TRBD1. Losses at the gene ends were 6 bases for V and 3 bases for J; bases not matched to a gene: 6. Germline lookup yields CDR1 ENHRY and CDR2 SYGVKD. The CDR3 has 14 amino acids. The CDR3 DNA sequence: TGTGCCATCAGCAGGGGACAGGGAGACTACGAGCAGTACTTC. It translates to CAISRGQGDYEQYF.

This clone was observed a few times. The chain couples TRBV18 to TRBJ2-7; the match to TRBD2 covers 9 bases. J lost 0 bases, V lost 5 bases, and 5 bases had no gene match. Germline lookup yields CDR1 KGHSH and CDR2 LQKENI. The CDR3 is 15 amino acids. DNA of the CDR3: TGTGCCAGCTCAACCGGACTAGCGCTCTCCTACGAGCAGTACTTC. Its protein is CASSTGLALSYEQYF.

J is TRBJ1-6 and V is TRBV19, with TRBD1 matching over 10 bases. Germline CDR1 and CDR2: LNHDA and SQIVND (reference sequence). The CDR3 covers 15 residues. V shed 11 bases, J shed 8 bases, and the junction held 12 bases outside the gene matches. This chain's CDR3 is CASQTGGRYDSPLHF. The CDR3 DNA reads as TGTGCCTCGCAGACAGGGGGCAGGTATGATTCACCCCTCCACTTT.